This TCR beta chain is from a study of blood T cell repertoires in COVID-19. Overall study context: T cells, B-cell-depleted T cells, or PBMCs supplied cDNA or gDNA.

Per germline, CDR1 KGHSH and CDR2 LQKENI. Trimming cost V 6 bases and J 2 bases; bases outside gene matches: 6. The CDR3 loop spans 14 amino acids. Repertoires were generated with immunoSEQ multiplex PCR, while TCRdb's copy carries only in-frame clones and drops some. The data show around 150,000 clones, with around 86% seen just once and roughly 2.5% held by the top ten. The sequence was obtained from a man in his fifties with active COVID-19. What was sequenced was peripheral blood. This rearrangement joins TRBV18 to TRBJ1-1; TRBD1 aligns across 7 bases. For the CDR3, the DNA is TGTGCCAGCTCGGAGGGGACAGCCAACACTGAAGCTTTCTTT. Its protein product is CASSEGTANTEAFF.